The source of this T cell receptor (beta chain) is a study of molecular identifiers for immune sequencing clone quantification. Whole-study context: Sequencing covered four of five parts into which replicate RNA from around 20,000 or 100,000 naive CD8 cells was split. General study points: Whereas clones above 20 RNA copies held under 1% of naive-cell molecules, they held over 97% of effector molecules.

Sorted inputs of about 18,000 to 1,100,000 cells, with 10%, 30% or 50% RNA, yielded naive CD8 libraries. TCRdb called the PCR reads again in MiXCR, with one record for every CDR3 protein. The sample carries 490,000 or so distinct CDR3 sequences, 20% to 25% recorded once. V lost 1 base and J lost 6, with 16 bases in between. Germline lookup yields CDR1 SQVTM and CDR2 ANQGSEA. This CDR3 is 14 amino acids long. This clonotype was picked up many times. No antigen is known for it. The chain employs TRBV29-1 and TRBJ2-7; no clear D gene. The TCR sequence derives from a human donor in good health. Some libraries in this study had Jurkat cell RNA spiked in. Sequencing used naive CD8+ T cells from blood, with Jurkat cell RNA spiked in. Subset: FACS-sorted CD8+CD4-CCR7+CD45RA+ naive T cells. The CDR3 DNA reads TGCAGCGTTGAAGGGCTTGGAATGGACCTCGAGCAGTACTTC. Residues: CSVEGLGMDLEQYF.